Following are 13 T cell receptor beta chains from one sample sequenced in a study of OX40 agonist ivuxolimab in advanced cancers. Sequencing used immunoSEQ multiplex PCR; TCRdb keeps in-frame clones, though not all of them. This table holds 6,500 to 8,500 clones, 73% found once. Material: CD4+ or CD8+ T cells sorted from blood, obtained in a trial of the OX40 agonist ivuxolimab. The receptors here all came from an adult with an advanced solid tumor such as melanoma, head and neck, liver or kidney cancer.

The rearrangement uses TRBV10-1 and TRBJ1-1; no definite D call. The CDR3 spans 14 residues. Per germline, CDR1 WNHNN and CDR2 SYGVQD (reference sequence). V was cut by 0 bases and J by 1 base, with 6 bases left in between. The CDR3 coding sequence is TGCGCCAGCAGTGAGTCGGCGGAGAACACTGAAGCTTTCTTT. Residues: CASSESAENTEAFF.

This clone appeared a few times. J is TRBJ2-2 and V is TRBV9, with 10 positions matching TRBD1. The CDR3 has 16 residues. Per germline, CDR1 SGDLS and CDR2 YYNGEE. Trimming took 4 bases from V and 6 from J; bases not matched to a gene: 9. The CDR3 nucleotides are TGTGCCAGCAGCCCCCGGGGACAGGGGTTGGCCGGGGAGCTGTTTTTT. Encoded protein: CASSPRGQGLAGELFF.

V and J are TRBV7-6 and TRBJ2-3; D possibly matches TRBD1 or TRBD2 (5 bases each). Germline V gene sequence: CDR1 SGHVS, CDR2 FNYEAQ. The CDR3 is made up of 16 amino acids. V lost 3 bases and J 2 bases, leaving 15 bases between the germline ends. CDR3 residues: CASSFGRDLLTDTQYF. DNA of the CDR3: TGTGCCAGCAGCTTCGGACGGGACCTACTCACAGATACGCAGTATTTT.

The rearrangement links TRBV6-4 to TRBJ2-3; 16 bases match TRBD2. The CDR3 is 16 residues long. CDR1 and CDR2 (germline): MRHNA, SNTAGT. V dropped 6 bases and J dropped 5; count of bases not matched to a gene: 5. The CDR3 nucleotides are TGTGCCAGCAGCGAGGGACTAGCGGGGGGGAGAGATACGCAGTATTTT. It translates to CASSEGLAGGRDTQYF.

This clone was found a few times. The chain is built from TRBV10-2 and TRBJ1-2; D is uncertain. CDR3 size: 13 residues. V shed 0 bases and J shed 3 bases, with 5 bases lying between them. From germline, CDR1 is WSHSY and CDR2 SAAADI. The chain's CDR3 is CASSESGDYGYTF. The CDR3 nucleotides are TGCGCCAGCAGTGAGTCTGGAGACTATGGCTACACCTTC.

This clone was detected only once. The CDR3: CASSTGFEQFF. In nucleotides, the CDR3 is TGTGCCAGCAGCACAGGGTTCGAGCAGTTCTTC. The V call is TRBV9, the J call TRBJ2-1, with TRBD1 as a possible D gene (6 bases). The germline V and J ends were trimmed by 4 bases and 10 bases, with 9 bases remaining between them. In germline, CDR1 is SGDLS, CDR2 YYNGEE. The CDR3 is 11 amino acids.

This chain uses TRBV5-8 with TRBJ2-7; D gene uncertain. Germline V CDR1 and CDR2: SGHTS, YDEGEE. The V end was cut by 4 bases, the J end by 6 bases, with 20 bases between. The CDR3 covers 15 residues. CDR3: CASSITVLFDAEQYF. CDR3 nucleotides: TGTGCCAGCAGCATTACAGTGCTCTTTGATGCCGAGCAGTACTTC. The variable domain in full, completed from reference TRBV5-8 and TRBJ2-7, reads EAGVTQSPTHLIKTRGQQATLRCSPISGHTSVYWYQQALGLGLQFLLWYDEGEERNRGNFPPRFSGRQFPNYSSELNVNALELEDSALYLCASSITVLFDAEQYFGPGTRLTVT.

CDR3 bases: TGTGCCAGCGGGTTATACAGGGACTATGGCTACACCTTC. Translating gives CASGLYRDYGYTF. The V gene is TRBV21-1, the J gene TRBJ1-2; the DNA was not used to check the table's D call, TRBD1. TRBV21-1 is listed as a pseudogene. CDR3 size: 13 residues.

This sequence joins TRBV5-8 and TRBJ2-5; possibly TRBD2 for D (6 bases). CDR1 and CDR2 from the germline V gene are SGHTS and YDEGEE. Trimming stripped 4 bases from V and 5 bases from J, with 21 bases between. The CDR3 runs 16 residues. The CDR3 reads CASSRPRGGRRETQYF. CDR3 nucleotides: TGTGCCAGCAGCCGACCTCGTGGAGGGCGGAGGGAGACCCAGTACTTC.

The chain joins TRBV9 to TRBJ2-1; possibly TRBD2 for D (5 bases). Germline V gene data show CDR1 as SGDLS and CDR2 as YYNGEE. This CDR3 region has 14 residues. The V end lost 0 bases, the J end lost 7 bases, and 11 bases lay between the germline ends. The CDR3 bases are TGTGCCAGCAGCGTAGGATGGGAGCAAAATGAGCAGTTCTTC. Protein: CASSVGWEQNEQFF. Complete variable domain (other parts from reference TRBV9 and TRBJ2-1): DSGVTQTPKHLITATGQRVTLRCSPRSGDLSVYWYQQSLDQGLQFLIQYYNGEERAKGNILERFSAQQFPDLHSELNLSSLELGDSALYFCASSVGWEQNEQFFGPGTRLTVL.

The CDR3 here is CASSYVAGGPEETQYF. The CDR3 DNA is TGTGCCAGCAGTTACGTAGCGGGAGGGCCAGAGGAGACCCAGTACTTC. V is TRBV6-5 and J is TRBJ2-5; TRBD2 matches at 11 bases. Germline V gene sequence: CDR1 MNHEY, CDR2 SVGAGI. The CDR3 consists of 16 residues. With 2 bases clipped from V and 5 bases from J, the junction kept 7 bases outside the gene matches.

This chain connects TRBV6-6 to TRBJ2-1, with a tentative D call TRBD2 (5 bases). From germline, CDR1 is MNHNY and CDR2 SVGAGI (reference sequence). This CDR3 has 13 residues. Trimming stripped 5 bases from V and 5 bases from J, with 10 bases between. The CDR3 loop is CASSAGWDNEQFF. CDR3 bases: TGTGCCAGCAGTGCGGGTTGGGACAATGAGCAGTTCTTC.

The chain combines TRBV5-8 with TRBJ2-7, with D hard to call. Deletions cut 0 bases from V and 1 base from J, with 5 bases between. The CDR3 runs to 13 residues. Germline-derived CDR1 and CDR2 are SGHTS and YDEGEE. The CDR3 is CASSLEGSYEQYF. In nucleotides, the CDR3 is TGTGCCAGCAGCTTGGAAGGGTCCTACGAGCAGTACTTC.